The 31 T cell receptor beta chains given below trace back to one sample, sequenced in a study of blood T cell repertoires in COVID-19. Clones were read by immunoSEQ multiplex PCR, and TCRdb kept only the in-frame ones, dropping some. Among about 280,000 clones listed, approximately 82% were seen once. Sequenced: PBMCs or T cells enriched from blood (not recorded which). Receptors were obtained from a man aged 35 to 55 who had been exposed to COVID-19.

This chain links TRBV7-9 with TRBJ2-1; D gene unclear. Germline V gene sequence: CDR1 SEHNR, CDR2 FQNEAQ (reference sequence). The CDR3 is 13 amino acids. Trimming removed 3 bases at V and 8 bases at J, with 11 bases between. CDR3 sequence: CASSLLSMDEQFF. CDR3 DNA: TGTGCCAGCAGCTTGTTATCTATGGATGAGCAGTTCTTC.

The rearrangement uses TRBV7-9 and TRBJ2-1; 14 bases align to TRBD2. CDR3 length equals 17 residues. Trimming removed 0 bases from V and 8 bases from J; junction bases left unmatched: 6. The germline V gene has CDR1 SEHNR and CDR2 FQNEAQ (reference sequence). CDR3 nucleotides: TGTGCCAGCAGCTTAGCCTGGACTAGCGGGAGGTACGATGAGCAGTTCTTC. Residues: CASSLAWTSGRYDEQFF.

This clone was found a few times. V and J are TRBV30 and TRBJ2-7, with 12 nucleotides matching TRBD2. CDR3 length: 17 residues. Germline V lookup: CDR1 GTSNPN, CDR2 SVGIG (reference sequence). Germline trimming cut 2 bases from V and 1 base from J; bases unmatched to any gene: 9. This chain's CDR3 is CAWSLTELAGGSYEQYF. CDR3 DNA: TGTGCCTGGAGTTTAACAGAGCTAGCGGGAGGGTCCTACGAGCAGTACTTC.

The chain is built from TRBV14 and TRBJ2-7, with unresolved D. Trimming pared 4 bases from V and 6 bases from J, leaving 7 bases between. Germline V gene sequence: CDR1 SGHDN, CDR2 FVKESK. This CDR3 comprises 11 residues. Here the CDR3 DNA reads TGTGCCAGCAGCCTAGCTATCGAGCAGTACTTC. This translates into CASSLAIEQYF.

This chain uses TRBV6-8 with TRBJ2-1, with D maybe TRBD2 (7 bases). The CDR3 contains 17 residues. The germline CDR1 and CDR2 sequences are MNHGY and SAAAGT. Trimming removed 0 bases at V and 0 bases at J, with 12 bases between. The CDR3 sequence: CASSYSGGAGSYNEQFF. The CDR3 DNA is TGTGCCAGCAGTTACTCGGGGGGGGCGGGCTCCTACAATGAGCAGTTCTTC.

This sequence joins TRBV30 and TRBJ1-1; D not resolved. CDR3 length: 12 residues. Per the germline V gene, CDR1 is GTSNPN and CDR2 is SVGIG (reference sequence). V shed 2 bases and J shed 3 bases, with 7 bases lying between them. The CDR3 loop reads CAWSIRDTEAFF. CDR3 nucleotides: TGTGCCTGGAGTATCCGGGACACTGAAGCTTTCTTT.

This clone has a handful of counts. In DNA form, the CDR3 reads TGTGCCAGCAGCCCACATGGTTTGAGGGCCTCCTACGAGCAGTACTTC. Amino acids: CASSPHGLRASYEQYF. The genes are TRBV11-2 and TRBJ2-7, with D tentatively TRBD2 (5 bases). The V end was cut by 5 bases, the J end by 0 bases, with 17 bases between. Germline CDR1 and CDR2: SGHAT and FQNNGV. The CDR3 sequence is 16 residues long.

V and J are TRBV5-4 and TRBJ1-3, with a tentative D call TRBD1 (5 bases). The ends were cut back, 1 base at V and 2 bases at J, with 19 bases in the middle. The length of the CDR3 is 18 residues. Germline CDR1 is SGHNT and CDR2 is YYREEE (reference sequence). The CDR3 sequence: CASSLPAGPTSAGNTIYF. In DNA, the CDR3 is TGTGCCAGCAGCTTGCCTGCAGGGCCTACCTCAGCTGGAAACACCATATATTTT. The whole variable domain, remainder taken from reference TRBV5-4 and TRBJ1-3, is ETGVTQSPTHLIKTRGQQVTLRCSSQSGHNTVSWYQQALGQGPQFIFQYYREEENGRGNFPPRFSGLQFPNYSSELNVNALELDDSALYLCASSLPAGPTSAGNTIYFGEGSWLTVV.

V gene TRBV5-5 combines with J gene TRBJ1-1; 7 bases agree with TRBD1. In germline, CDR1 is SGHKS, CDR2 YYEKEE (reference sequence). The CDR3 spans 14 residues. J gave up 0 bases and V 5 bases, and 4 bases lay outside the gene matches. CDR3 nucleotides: TGTGCCAGCAGGCGTGGGACAGTGAACACTGAAGCTTTCTTT. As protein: CASRRGTVNTEAFF.

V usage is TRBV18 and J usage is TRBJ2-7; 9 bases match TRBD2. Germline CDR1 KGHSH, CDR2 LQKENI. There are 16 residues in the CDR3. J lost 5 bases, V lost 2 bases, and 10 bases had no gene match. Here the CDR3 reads CASSPREQLAGNEQYF. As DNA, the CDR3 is TGTGCCAGCTCACCAAGAGAGCAGCTAGCGGGAAACGAGCAGTACTTC.

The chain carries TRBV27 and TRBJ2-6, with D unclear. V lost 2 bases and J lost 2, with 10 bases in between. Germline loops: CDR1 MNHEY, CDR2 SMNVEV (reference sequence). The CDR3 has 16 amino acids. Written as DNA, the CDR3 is TGTGCCAGCAGTTTAGATCTCGGTGCTGGGGCCAACGTCCTGACTTTC. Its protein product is CASSLDLGAGANVLTF. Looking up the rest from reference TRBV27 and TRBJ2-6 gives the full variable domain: EAQVTQNPRYLITVTGKKLTVTCSQNMNHEYMSWYRQDPGLGLRQIYYSMNVEVTDKGDVPEGYKVSRKEKRNFPLILESPSPNQTSLYFCASSLDLGAGANVLTFGAGSRLTVL.

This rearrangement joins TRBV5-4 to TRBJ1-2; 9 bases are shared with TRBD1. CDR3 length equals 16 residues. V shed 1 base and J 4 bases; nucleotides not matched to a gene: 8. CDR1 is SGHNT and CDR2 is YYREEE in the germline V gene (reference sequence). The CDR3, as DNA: TGTGCCAGCAGCTTGTCCCCGGGACAGGGATTCTATGGCTACACCTTC. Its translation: CASSLSPGQGFYGYTF.

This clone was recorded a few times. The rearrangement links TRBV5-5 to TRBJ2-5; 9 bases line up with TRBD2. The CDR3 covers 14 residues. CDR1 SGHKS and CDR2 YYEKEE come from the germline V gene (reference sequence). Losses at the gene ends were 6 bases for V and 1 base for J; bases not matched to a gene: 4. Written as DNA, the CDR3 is TGTGCCAGCAACCCTAGCGGGACCCAAGAGACCCAGTACTTC. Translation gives CASNPSGTQETQYF.

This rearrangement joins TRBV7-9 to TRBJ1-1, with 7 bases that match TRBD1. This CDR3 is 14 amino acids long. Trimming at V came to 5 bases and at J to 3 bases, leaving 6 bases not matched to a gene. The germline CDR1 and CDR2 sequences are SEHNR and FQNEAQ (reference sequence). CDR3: CASSPGQADTEAFF. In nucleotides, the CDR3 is TGTGCCAGCAGCCCAGGACAGGCCGACACTGAAGCTTTCTTT.

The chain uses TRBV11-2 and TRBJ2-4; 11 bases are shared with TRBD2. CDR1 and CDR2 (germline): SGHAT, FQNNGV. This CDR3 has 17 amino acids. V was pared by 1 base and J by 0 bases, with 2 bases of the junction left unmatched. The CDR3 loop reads CASSLGGLAGAKNIQYF. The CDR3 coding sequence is TGTGCCAGCAGCTTAGGCGGACTAGCGGGAGCCAAAAACATTCAGTACTTC.

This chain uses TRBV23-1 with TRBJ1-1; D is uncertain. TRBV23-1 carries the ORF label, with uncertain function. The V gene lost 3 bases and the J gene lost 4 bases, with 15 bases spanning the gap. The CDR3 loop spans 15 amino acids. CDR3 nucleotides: TGCGCCAGCAGTCACTCTTTCCGGGGAGGCACTGAAGCTTTCTTT. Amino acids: CASSHSFRGGTEAFF.

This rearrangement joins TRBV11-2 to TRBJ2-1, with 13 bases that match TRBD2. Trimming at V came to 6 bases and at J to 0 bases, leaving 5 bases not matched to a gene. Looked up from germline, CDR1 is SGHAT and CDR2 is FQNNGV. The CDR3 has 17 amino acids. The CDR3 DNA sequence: TGTGCCAGCAGAGGACTAGCGGGAGATCACTCCTACAATGAGCAGTTCTTC. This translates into CASRGLAGDHSYNEQFF. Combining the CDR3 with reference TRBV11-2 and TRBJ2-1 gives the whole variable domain EAGVAQSPRYKIIEKRQSVAFWCNPISGHATLYWYQQILGQGPKLLIQFQNNGVVDDSQLPKDRFSAERLKGVDSTLKIQPAKLEDSAVYLCASRGLAGDHSYNEQFFGPGTRLTVL.

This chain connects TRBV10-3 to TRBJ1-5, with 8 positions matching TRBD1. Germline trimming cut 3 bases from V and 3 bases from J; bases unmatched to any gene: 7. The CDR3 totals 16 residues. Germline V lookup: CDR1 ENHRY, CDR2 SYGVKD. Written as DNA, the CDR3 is TGTGCCATCAGTGATAGAGACAGGGGTGACAATCAGCCCCAGCATTTT. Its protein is CAISDRDRGDNQPQHF.

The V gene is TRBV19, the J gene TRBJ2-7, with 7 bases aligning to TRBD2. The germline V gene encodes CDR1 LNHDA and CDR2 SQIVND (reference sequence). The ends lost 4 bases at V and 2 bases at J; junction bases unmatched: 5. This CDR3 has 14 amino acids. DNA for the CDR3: TGTGCCAGTAGTAGGGGAGGGCTAGCCTACGAGCAGTACTTC. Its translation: CASSRGGLAYEQYF.

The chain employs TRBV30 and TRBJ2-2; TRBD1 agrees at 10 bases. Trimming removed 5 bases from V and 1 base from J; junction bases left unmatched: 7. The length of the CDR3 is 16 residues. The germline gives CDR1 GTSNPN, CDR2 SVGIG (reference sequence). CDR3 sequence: CAWAGQGRENTGELFF. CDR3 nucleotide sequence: TGTGCCTGGGCGGGACAGGGGAGAGAGAACACCGGGGAGCTGTTTTTT.

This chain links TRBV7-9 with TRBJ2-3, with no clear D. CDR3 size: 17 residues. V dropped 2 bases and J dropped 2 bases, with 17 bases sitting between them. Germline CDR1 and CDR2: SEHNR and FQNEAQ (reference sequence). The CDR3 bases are TGTGCCAGCAGCTTAATTCATCTAGTTGCCCCCACAGATACGCAGTATTTT. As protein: CASSLIHLVAPTDTQYF.

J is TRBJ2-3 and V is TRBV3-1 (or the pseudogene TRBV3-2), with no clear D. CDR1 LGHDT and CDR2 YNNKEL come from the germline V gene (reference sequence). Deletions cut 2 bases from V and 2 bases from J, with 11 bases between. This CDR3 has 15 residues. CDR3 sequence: CASSQQTVPTDTQYF. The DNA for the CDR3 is TGTGCCAGCAGCCAACAGACTGTGCCCACAGATACGCAGTATTTT.

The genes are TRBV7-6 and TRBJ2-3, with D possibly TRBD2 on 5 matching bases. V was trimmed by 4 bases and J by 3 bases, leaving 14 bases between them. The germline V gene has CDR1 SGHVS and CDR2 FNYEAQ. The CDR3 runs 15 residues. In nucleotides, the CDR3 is TGTGCCAGCAGCTCGATAACGGGGAATACAGATACGCAGTATTTT. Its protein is CASSSITGNTDTQYF.

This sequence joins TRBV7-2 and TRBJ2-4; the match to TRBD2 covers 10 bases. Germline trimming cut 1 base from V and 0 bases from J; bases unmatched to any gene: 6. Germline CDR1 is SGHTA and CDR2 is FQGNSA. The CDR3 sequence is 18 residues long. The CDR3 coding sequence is TGTGCCAGCAGCTTAGTTCTAGCGGGAGCTCTAGCCAAAAACATTCAGTACTTC. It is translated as CASSLVLAGALAKNIQYF.

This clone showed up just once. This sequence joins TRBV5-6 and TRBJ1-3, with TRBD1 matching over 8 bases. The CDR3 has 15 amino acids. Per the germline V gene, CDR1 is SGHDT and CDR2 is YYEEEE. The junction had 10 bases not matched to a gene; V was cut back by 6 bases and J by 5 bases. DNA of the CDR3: TGTGCCAGCACCGACATCGGACAGGGTAGAAACACCATATATTTT. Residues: CASTDIGQGRNTIYF.

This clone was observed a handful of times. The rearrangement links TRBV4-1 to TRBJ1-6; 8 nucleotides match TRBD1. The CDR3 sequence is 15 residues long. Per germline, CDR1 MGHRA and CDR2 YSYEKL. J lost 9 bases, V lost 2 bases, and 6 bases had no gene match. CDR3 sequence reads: CASSQSGGIGSPLHF. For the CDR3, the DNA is TGCGCCAGCAGCCAATCAGGGGGCATCGGTTCACCCCTCCACTTT.

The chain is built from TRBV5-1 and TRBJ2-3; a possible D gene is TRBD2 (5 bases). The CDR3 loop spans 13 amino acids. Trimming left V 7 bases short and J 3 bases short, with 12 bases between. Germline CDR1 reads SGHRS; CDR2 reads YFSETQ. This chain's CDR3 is CASGPTRTDTQYF. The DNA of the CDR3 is TGCGCCAGCGGGCCCACTAGGACAGATACGCAGTATTTT.

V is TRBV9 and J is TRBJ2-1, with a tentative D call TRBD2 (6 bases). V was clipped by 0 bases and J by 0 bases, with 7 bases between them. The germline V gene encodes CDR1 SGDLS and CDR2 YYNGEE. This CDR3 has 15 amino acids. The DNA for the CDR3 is TGTGCCAGCAGCGTAGTAGCGGTCTCCTACAATGAGCAGTTCTTC. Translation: CASSVVAVSYNEQFF.

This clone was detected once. CDR3 protein: CASTIRRGTEAFF. The CDR3 DNA sequence: TGTGCCAGCACCATTCGACGGGGGACTGAAGCTTTCTTT. The V and J genes are TRBV13 and TRBJ1-1, with D possibly being TRBD1 (5 bases). V was shortened by 7 bases and J by 5 bases, with 14 bases between the two germline ends. The V gene's germline CDR1 is PRHDT and CDR2 FYEKMQ (reference sequence). The CDR3 has 13 residues. Combining the CDR3 with reference TRBV13 and TRBJ1-1 gives the whole variable domain AAGVIQSPRHLIKEKRETATLKCYPIPRHDTVYWYQQGPGQDPQFLISFYEKMQSDKGSIPDRFSAQQFSDYHSELNMSSLELGDSALYFCASTIRRGTEAFFGQGTRLTVV.

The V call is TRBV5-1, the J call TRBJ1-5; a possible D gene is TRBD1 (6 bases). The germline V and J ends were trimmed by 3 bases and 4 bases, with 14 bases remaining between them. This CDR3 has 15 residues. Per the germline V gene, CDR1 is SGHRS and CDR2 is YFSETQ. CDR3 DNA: TGCGCCAGCAGCTCCACAGGACAGACGAATCAGCCCCAGCATTTT. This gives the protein CASSSTGQTNQPQHF.

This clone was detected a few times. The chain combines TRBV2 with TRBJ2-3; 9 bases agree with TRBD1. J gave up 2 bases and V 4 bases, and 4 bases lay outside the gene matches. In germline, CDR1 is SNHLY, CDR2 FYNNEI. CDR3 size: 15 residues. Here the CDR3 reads CASSARTGATDTQYF. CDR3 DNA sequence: TGTGCCAGCAGTGCCAGGACAGGGGCCACAGATACGCAGTATTTT.